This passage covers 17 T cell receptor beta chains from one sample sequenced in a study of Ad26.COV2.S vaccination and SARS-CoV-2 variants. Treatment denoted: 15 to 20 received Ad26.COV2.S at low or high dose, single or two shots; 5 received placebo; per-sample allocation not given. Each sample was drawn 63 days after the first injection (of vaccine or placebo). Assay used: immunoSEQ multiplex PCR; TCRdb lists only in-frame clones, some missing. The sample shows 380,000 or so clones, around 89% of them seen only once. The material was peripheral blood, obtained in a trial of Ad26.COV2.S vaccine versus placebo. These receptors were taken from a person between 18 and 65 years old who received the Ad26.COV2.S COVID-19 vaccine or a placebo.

The CDR3, as DNA: TGTGCCAGCAGCCAAGACTACCTTAACTATGGCTACACCTTC. Its protein product is CASSQDYLNYGYTF. This chain uses TRBV3-1 (or the pseudogene TRBV3-2) with TRBJ1-2; D unresolved. CDR3 length: 14 amino acids. Germline V lookup: CDR1 LGHDT, CDR2 YNNKEL (reference sequence). Trimming shortened V by 0 bases and J by 1 base, and 6 bases separated the two germline ends.

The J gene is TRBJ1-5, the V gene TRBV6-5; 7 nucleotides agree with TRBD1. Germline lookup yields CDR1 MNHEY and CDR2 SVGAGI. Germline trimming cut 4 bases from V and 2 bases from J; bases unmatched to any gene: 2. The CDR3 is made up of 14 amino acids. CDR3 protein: CASSSTGGNQPQHF. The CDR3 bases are TGTGCCAGCAGTTCTACAGGGGGCAATCAGCCCCAGCATTTT.

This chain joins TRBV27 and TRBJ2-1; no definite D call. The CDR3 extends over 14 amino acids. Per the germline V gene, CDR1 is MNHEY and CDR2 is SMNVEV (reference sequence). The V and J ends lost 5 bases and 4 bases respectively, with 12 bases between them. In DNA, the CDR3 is TGTGCCAGCAGTCTAGGCACAGCGTACAATGAGCAGTTCTTC. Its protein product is CASSLGTAYNEQFF.

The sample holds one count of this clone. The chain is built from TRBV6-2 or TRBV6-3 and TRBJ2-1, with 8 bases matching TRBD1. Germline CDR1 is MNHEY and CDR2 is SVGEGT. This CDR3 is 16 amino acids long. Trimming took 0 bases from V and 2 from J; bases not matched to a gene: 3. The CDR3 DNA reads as TGTGCCAGCAGTTACTCCGGGACAGGACCCTACAATGAGCAGTTCTTC. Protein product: CASSYSGTGPYNEQFF.

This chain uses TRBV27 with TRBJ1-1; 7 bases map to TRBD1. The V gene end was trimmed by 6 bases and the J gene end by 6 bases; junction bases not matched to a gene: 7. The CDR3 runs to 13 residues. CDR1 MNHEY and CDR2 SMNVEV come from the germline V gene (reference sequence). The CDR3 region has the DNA TGTGCCAGCAGGGACTACAGGGGCTCTGAAGCTTTCTTT. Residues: CASRDYRGSEAFF.

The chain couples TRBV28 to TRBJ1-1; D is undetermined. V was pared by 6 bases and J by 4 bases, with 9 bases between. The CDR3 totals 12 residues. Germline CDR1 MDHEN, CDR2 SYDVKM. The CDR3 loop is CASSPLGTEAFF. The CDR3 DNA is TGTGCCAGCAGCCCCCTGGGCACTGAAGCTTTCTTT.

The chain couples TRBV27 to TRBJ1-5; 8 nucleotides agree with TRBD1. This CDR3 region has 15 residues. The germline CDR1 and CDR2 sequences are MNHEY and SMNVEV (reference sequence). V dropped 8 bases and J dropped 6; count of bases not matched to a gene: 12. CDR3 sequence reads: CASRYRGSGGQPQHF. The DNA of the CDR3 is TGTGCCAGCCGATACAGGGGGTCAGGCGGTCAGCCCCAGCATTTT.

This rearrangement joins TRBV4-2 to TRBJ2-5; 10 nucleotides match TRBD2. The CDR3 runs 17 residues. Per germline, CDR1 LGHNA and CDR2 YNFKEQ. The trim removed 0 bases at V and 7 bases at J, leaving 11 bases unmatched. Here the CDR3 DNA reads TGTGCCAGCAGCCAAGATATGAGCGGGGGGGCCCAGCTGACCCAGTACTTC. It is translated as CASSQDMSGGAQLTQYF.

The CDR3 DNA follows: TGTGCCAGCCGGCAGGGGGCAAGGTACGAGCAGTACTTC. As protein: CASRQGARYEQYF. The gene calls are TRBV2 and TRBJ2-7; 8 bases match TRBD1. Trimming removed 8 bases from V and 4 bases from J; junction bases left unmatched: 7. CDR1 and CDR2 (germline): SNHLY, FYNNEI. This CDR3 has 13 amino acids.

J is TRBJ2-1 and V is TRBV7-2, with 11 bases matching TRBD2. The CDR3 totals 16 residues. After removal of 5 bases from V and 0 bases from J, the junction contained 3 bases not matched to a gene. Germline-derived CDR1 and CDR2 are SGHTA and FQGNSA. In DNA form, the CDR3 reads TGTGCCAGCAGCCGTCTAGCGGGGGGCTCCTACAATGAGCAGTTCTTC. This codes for CASSRLAGGSYNEQFF.

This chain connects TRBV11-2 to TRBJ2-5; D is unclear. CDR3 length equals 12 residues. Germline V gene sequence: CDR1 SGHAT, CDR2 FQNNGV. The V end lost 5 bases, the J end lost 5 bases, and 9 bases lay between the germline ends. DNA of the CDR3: TGTGCCAGCAGCGCGGACGAGGAGACCCAGTACTTC. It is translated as CASSADEETQYF.

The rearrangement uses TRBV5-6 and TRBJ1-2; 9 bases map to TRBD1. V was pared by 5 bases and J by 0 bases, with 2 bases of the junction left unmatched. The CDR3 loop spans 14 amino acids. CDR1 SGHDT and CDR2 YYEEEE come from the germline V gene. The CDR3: CASRRTGANYGYTF. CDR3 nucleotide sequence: TGTGCCAGCAGACGGACAGGGGCTAACTATGGCTACACCTTC. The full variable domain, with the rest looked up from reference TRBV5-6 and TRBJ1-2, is DAGVTQSPTHLIKTRGQQVTLRCSPKSGHDTVSWYQQALGQGPQFIFQYYEEEERQRGNFPDRFSGHQFPNYSSELNVNALLLGDSALYLCASRRTGANYGYTFGSGTRLTVV.

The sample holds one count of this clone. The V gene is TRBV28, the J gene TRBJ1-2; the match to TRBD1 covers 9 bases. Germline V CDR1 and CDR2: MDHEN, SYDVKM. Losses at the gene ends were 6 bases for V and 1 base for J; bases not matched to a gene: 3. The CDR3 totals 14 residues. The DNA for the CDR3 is TGTGCCAGCAGGACGGGACAGGGTAACTATGGCTACACCTTC. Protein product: CASRTGQGNYGYTF.

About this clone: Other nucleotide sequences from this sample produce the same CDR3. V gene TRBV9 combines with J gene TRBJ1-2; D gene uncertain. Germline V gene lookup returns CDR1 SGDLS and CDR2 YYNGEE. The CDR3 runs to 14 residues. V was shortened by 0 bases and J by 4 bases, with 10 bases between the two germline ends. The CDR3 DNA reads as TGTGCCAGCAGCGTAGCGGGCACTGGCTATGGCTACACCTTC. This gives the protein CASSVAGTGYGYTF.

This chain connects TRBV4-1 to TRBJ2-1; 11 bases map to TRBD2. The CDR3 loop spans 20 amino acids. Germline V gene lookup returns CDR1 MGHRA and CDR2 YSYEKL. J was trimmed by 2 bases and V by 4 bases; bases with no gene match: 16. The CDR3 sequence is CASSPPNSGRAGRTYNEQFF. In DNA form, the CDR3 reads TGCGCCAGCAGCCCACCGAATAGCGGGAGGGCCGGTCGCACCTACAATGAGCAGTTCTTC.

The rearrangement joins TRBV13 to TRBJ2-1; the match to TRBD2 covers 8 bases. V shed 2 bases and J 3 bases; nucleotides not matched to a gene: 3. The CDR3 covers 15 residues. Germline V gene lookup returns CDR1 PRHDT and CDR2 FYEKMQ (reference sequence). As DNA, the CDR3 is TGTGCCAGCAGCTTACGGACTAGCAGCTACAATGAGCAGTTCTTC. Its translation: CASSLRTSSYNEQFF.

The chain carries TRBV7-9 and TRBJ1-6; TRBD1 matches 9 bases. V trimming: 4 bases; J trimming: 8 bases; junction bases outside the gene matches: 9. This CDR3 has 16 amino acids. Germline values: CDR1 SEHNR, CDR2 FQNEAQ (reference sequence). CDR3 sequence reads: CASSSTGGIPDSPLHF. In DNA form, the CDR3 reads TGTGCCAGCAGCTCAACAGGGGGCATACCAGATTCACCCCTCCACTTT. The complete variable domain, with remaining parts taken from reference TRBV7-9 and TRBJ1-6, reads DTGVSQNPRHKITKRGQNVTFRCDPISEHNRLYWYRQTLGQGPEFLTYFQNEAQLEKSRLLSDRFSAERPKGSFSTLEIQRTEQGDSAMYLCASSSTGGIPDSPLHFGNGTRLTVT.